The entry that follows covers one TCR beta chain sequence. This clonotype was counted many times. It has no known antigen specificity. Per-nucleotide qualities are absent, and no much larger clonotype sits a single base away. This entry is derived from a study of molecular identifiers for immune sequencing clone quantification (dated by TCRdb to the late 2010s). In terms of the full investigation: For a replicate experiment, the RNA from either 20,000 or 100,000 naive CD8 T cells was divided into five aliquots, and four of those aliquots went on to sequencing. CD8 T cells were used in a methods study to benchmark molecular-identifier clustering-based TCR repertoire sequencing (MIDCIRS) and TCR RNA copy counting. The full study reports these points: Without barcode sub-clustering, chimeric consensus sequences inflated TCR diversity; chimeras reached as high as 47%. The naive libraries included spiked-in Jurkat TCR RNA (roughly nine copies' worth), and this RNA is not part of the donor repertoire. Clones above 20 RNA copies held over 98% of molecules in CMV-specific effector cells but under 1% in naive cells. Spiked-in Jurkat TCR RNA equivalent to a single cell was reported to be detectable even among over 800,000 naive CD8 T cells. Modeling indicated approximately 2.7 TCR RNA copies recovered per cell, compared with around 9.8 by digital PCR, which implies a capture efficiency of 25% to 35%. The sizes of highly expanded clones could end up underestimated when identical TCR molecules share a barcode.

Libraries of naive CD8 T cells were generated from roughly 21,000 to 960,000 sorted cells, with 10%, 30% or 50% of the purified RNA used. On a BD FACSAria II, naive CD8 T cells were FACS-sorted as CD8+CD4-CCR7+CD45RA+ and collected into RLT Plus buffer. Ten to eleven TCR copies' worth of Jurkat RNA were spiked into about 20,000-1,000,000 naive CD8 T cell samples to test detection sensitivity. Enrichment of CD8 T cells was done with RosetteSep CD8+ T Cell Enrichment Cocktail plus Ficoll-Paque, and ACK red cell lysis came afterward. Libraries were constructed by PCR. TCRdb records NextSeq 500 as the sequencer. Preparation of bulk TCR libraries followed a previously described approach, with the TCR primers listed in Table S5. The Qiagen AllPrep DNA/RNA kit was used to purify total RNA. Before analysis, reads from multiple sequencing runs of the same library were pooled. In the authors' own workflow: Only reads with exact TCR constant sequence were kept, trimmed to 150 nt, and grouped by their 12-nt molecular barcodes. Within each barcode group, reads were sub-clustered at a 15% Levenshtein threshold, and quality-weighted consensus sequences were built per RNA molecule. Non-functional sequences were filtered out, along with any lower-count sequence sitting one edit away from another sequence. Barcode sub-clusters with fewer than 20% of the maximum read count were removed, based on fitting two negative binomial distributions. Using fastp trimming at Q25 and MiXCR clonotype assembly, TCRdb reanalyzed the public sequencing data and kept in-frame beta chains. Every distinct CDR3 protein forms one entry, paired with its most common genes and DNA. TCRdb assigned the V and J calls; the authors' analysis was not used. This sample is represented by 460,000 or so distinct CDR3 sequences; roughly 25% of them were singletons. The ten largest clones capture roughly 0.79% of the sample.

Relative to germline, V is missing 6 bases and J is missing 4 bases, with 6 bases of the junction outside any gene match. Counted from cysteine to phenylalanine, this CDR3 has 14 amino acids. Just the 42-base CDR3 DNA is kept, in frame starting at base 1. CDR1 SGHTA and CDR2 FQGNSA were looked up in the germline V gene. The receptor was derived from a human donor in good health. Some libraries in this study had Jurkat cell RNA spiked in. In this chain, TRBV7-2 is recombined with TRBJ2-3; TRBD2 aligns with 8 central bases. The sample taken for sequencing was naive CD8+ T cells from blood, with Jurkat cell RNA spiked in. This sample's cell subset or site label indicates: FACS-sorted CD8+CD4-CCR7+CD45RA+ naive T cells. The CDR3 loop reads CASSTPGGSDTQYF. The DNA sequence is as follows: TGTGCCAGCAGTACCCCGGGAGGGTCAGATACGCAGTATTTT.